This TCR beta chain is from a study of CD8 T cells in ankylosing spondylitis. With regard to this clonotype: The antigen remains undetermined.

With 6 bases clipped from V and 7 bases from J, the junction kept 5 bases outside the gene matches. The CDR3 is 12 residues long. The germline gives CDR1 SNHLY, CDR2 FYNNEI. Using quantitative 5'-RACE with molecular barcodes, the authors made TCR beta libraries. MiXCR, applied by TCRdb to the 5' RACE reads, yields one record per CDR3 protein. The table includes 330,000 or so distinct CDR3 sequences, 8% detected once. Study results and limitations: Reportedly, significant enrichment of disease-linked clones occurred in matched ankylosing spondylitis synovial fluid. In ankylosing spondylitis blood, a motif of roughly eight highly homologous TCR beta variants appeared characteristic. Past studies reported some motif variants in reactive arthritis synovial fluid and blood.

This rearrangement joins TRBV2 to TRBJ1-2, with 7 bases matching TRBD1. The sample was blood, either unsorted or a sorted T cell fraction (not recorded which). This sequence was found in a male donor with ankylosing spondylitis. CDR3 residues: CASRRQGSGYTF. The DNA for the CDR3 is TGTGCCAGCAGGAGACAGGGCTCTGGCTACACCTTC.